These 14 T cell receptor beta chains share one sample of origin, sequenced in a study of OX40 agonist ivuxolimab in advanced cancers. Assay used: immunoSEQ multiplex PCR; TCRdb lists only in-frame clones, some missing. The top ten clones hold roughly 18% of a sample with 40,000 or so clones, over 75% of them seen once. The sample here was CD4+ or CD8+ T cells sorted from blood, taken in a trial of the OX40 agonist ivuxolimab. These receptors were collected from an adult with an advanced solid tumor such as melanoma, head and neck, liver or kidney cancer.

The chain recombines TRBV7-9 with TRBJ2-1, with D hard to call. Germline CDR1 SEHNR, CDR2 FQNEAQ (reference sequence). Trimming took off 3 bases at V and 8 bases at J, with 14 bases between the two ends. This CDR3 comprises 14 residues. The CDR3 sequence: CASSLGRPLDEQFF. CDR3 bases: TGTGCCAGCAGCTTGGGCAGGCCCCTCGATGAGCAGTTCTTC.

The chain employs TRBV19 and TRBJ1-6, with TRBD1 matching 7 bases. Germline CDR1 and CDR2: LNHDA and SQIVND (reference sequence). V lost 11 bases and J lost 4; bases outside the gene matches: 11. The CDR3 totals 15 residues. CDR3 in DNA: TGTGCCGCTAGCGGGAGGGGGCCGTATAATTCACCCCTCCACTTT. Its translation: CAASGRGPYNSPLHF.

The chain links TRBV6-4 to TRBJ2-5; no clear D gene. The CDR3 extends over 13 amino acids. Germline assignment: CDR1 MRHNA and CDR2 SNTAGT. Trimming cost V 3 bases and J 4 bases, with 9 bases left between them. The CDR3 loop reads CASSEISGETQYF. The CDR3 DNA reads TGTGCCAGCAGTGAGATCTCGGGAGAGACCCAGTACTTC.

The chain uses TRBV9 and TRBJ1-1; possible D gene TRBD1, 5 bases. V was pared by 3 bases and J by 3 bases, with 12 bases between. The CDR3 length is 14 residues. Germline CDR1 is SGDLS and CDR2 is YYNGEE. The chain's CDR3 is CASSASGRDTEAFF. CDR3 DNA sequence: TGTGCCAGCAGCGCATCAGGGAGAGACACTGAAGCTTTCTTT.

The V call is TRBV7-9, the J call TRBJ2-2; D possibly uses TRBD1 or TRBD2 (5 bases each). Germline lookup yields CDR1 SEHNR and CDR2 FQNEAQ (reference sequence). Trimming removed 8 bases at V and 0 bases at J, with 7 bases between. CDR3 length equals 13 residues. The CDR3 here is CASGGANTGELFF. Written as DNA, the CDR3 is TGTGCCAGCGGGGGAGCGAACACCGGGGAGCTGTTTTTT.

The chain uses TRBV27 and TRBJ1-1; 8 bases line up with TRBD1. The CDR3 is made up of 13 amino acids. V shed 5 bases, J shed 4 bases, and the junction held 3 bases outside the gene matches. Germline values: CDR1 MNHEY, CDR2 SMNVEV (reference sequence). In DNA form, the CDR3 reads TGTGCCAGCAGTCCAGGGGGCATCACTGAAGCTTTCTTT. This codes for CASSPGGITEAFF.

This clone was found a few times. V gene TRBV7-6 combines with J gene TRBJ2-2; D uncertain. V was pared by 5 bases and J by 4 bases, with 5 bases between. Germline values: CDR1 SGHVS, CDR2 FNYEAQ. The CDR3 runs 12 residues. For the CDR3, the DNA is TGTGCCAGCAGCACCCCCACCGGGGAGCTGTTTTTT. Translation gives CASSTPTGELFF.

The rearrangement uses TRBV7-2 and TRBJ2-3; TRBD1 aligns across 11 bases. This CDR3 is 17 amino acids long. Trimming took 3 bases from V and 4 from J; bases not matched to a gene: 9. The germline CDR1 and CDR2 sequences are SGHTA and FQGNSA. CDR3 nucleotides: TGTGCCAGCAGCTTGCCGCTCGGACAGGGGGCCGCAGATACGCAGTATTTT. Translation: CASSLPLGQGAADTQYF.

This chain uses TRBV28 with TRBJ2-5, with D possibly matching TRBD2 (6 bases). The V gene's germline CDR1 is MDHEN and CDR2 SYDVKM. This CDR3 is 12 amino acids long. Trimming took off 5 bases at V and 4 bases at J, with 8 bases between the two ends. In DNA, the CDR3 is TGTGCCAGCAGTACGACTAGAGAGACCCAGTACTTC. Translated, it gives CASSTTRETQYF.

The V call is TRBV11-3, the J call TRBJ2-1; D ambiguous. The CDR3 loop spans 16 amino acids. V was cut by 4 bases and J by 0 bases, with 13 bases left in between. Germline CDR1 SGHNT, CDR2 YENEEA. The CDR3 nucleotides are TGTGCCAGCAGCTCCCGGACCAAGAGCTCCTACAATGAGCAGTTCTTC. It translates to CASSSRTKSSYNEQFF. The full variable domain, its missing parts supplied by reference TRBV11-3 and TRBJ2-1, is EAGVVQSPRYKIIEKKQPVAFWCNPISGHNTLYWYLQNLGQGPELLIRYENEEAVDDSQLPKDRFSAERLKGVDSTLKIQPAELGDSAVYLCASSSRTKSSYNEQFFGPGTRLTVL.

The chain recombines TRBV4-1 with TRBJ2-3, with D maybe TRBD1 (5 bases). Looked up from germline, CDR1 is MGHRA and CDR2 is YSYEKL. The ends were cut back, 4 bases at V and 4 bases at J, with 15 bases in the middle. This CDR3 contains 15 residues. DNA of the CDR3: TGCGCCAGCAGCCCAAATAGGGGCGGCCCAGATACGCAGTATTTT. It encodes CASSPNRGGPDTQYF.

The V and J genes are TRBV6-1 and TRBJ2-5; 10 bases are a match to TRBD2. This CDR3 spans 14 amino acids. Per germline, CDR1 MNHNS and CDR2 SASEGT. The ends lost 6 bases at V and 2 bases at J; junction bases unmatched: 3. CDR3 loop: CASRGTSAQETQYF. The CDR3 nucleotides read TGTGCCAGCAGAGGGACTAGCGCTCAAGAGACCCAGTACTTC.

The chain links TRBV14 to TRBJ1-2; D might be TRBD1 (5 bases). Germline CDR1 is SGHDN and CDR2 is FVKESK. The CDR3 is 14 amino acids. Trimming stripped 4 bases from V and 3 bases from J, with 12 bases between. DNA of the CDR3: TGTGCCAGCAGCCCCTTGGGGGACGACTATGGCTACACCTTC. Encoded protein: CASSPLGDDYGYTF.

This sequence joins TRBV4-3 and TRBJ1-3; D remains ambiguous. Trimming stripped 0 bases from V and 4 bases from J, with 10 bases between. The germline CDR1 and CDR2 sequences are LGHNA and YSLEER. This CDR3 region has 15 residues. This chain's CDR3 is CASSQDLARGNTIYF. CDR3 DNA sequence: TGCGCCAGCAGCCAAGACTTGGCGAGAGGAAACACCATATATTTT.